Presented here are 26 T cell receptor beta chains from one specimen sequenced in a study of blood T cell repertoires in COVID-19 (dated by TCRdb to 2018 to 2021). The library was generated by the immunoSEQ multiplex PCR assay. TCRdb carries this immuneACCESS record with in-frame sequences only. Its versions omit some clonotypes, under half of them owing to an unresolved V gene in the studies checked, with the rest unexplained. Recorded for this sample are approximately 270,000 clones; over 85% of them occurred a single time. The top ten constitute 1.5% to 2% of the sample. Sequenced: PBMCs or T cells enriched from blood (not recorded which). These receptors originate from a woman in her fifties or sixties who had recovered from COVID-19.

The genes are TRBV27 and TRBJ2-7, with D possibly being TRBD2 (5 bases). Germline V gene data show CDR1 as MNHEY and CDR2 as SMNVEV (reference sequence). This CDR3 contains 15 residues. V lost 2 bases and J lost 3, with 14 bases in between. CDR3 sequence reads: CASSLAAAGGYEQYF. The CDR3 region has the DNA TGTGCCAGCAGTTTAGCTGCCGCGGGTGGCTACGAGCAGTACTTC.

The J gene is TRBJ1-4, the V gene TRBV14; weak D call: TRBD1 (5 bases). The CDR3 length is 13 residues. The V end lost 8 bases, the J end lost 3 bases, and 10 bases lay between the germline ends. Per the germline V gene, CDR1 is SGHDN and CDR2 is FVKESK. The CDR3 DNA follows: TGTGCCAGCCACAGGTCCCCTAATGAAAAACTGTTTTTT. Translating gives CASHRSPNEKLFF.

The chain combines TRBV4-2 with TRBJ2-2; D might be TRBD1 (6 bases). The CDR3 length is 17 residues. Germline loops: CDR1 LGHNA, CDR2 YNFKEQ. V was clipped by 0 bases and J by 0 bases, with 11 bases between them. CDR3 in amino acids: CASSQDSKGANTGELFF. CDR3 nucleotides: TGTGCCAGCAGCCAAGATAGCAAGGGGGCGAACACCGGGGAGCTGTTTTTT.

The CDR3 DNA follows: TGTGCCAACGTTCCGGACAGGGGGCTTCATGAAGCTTTCTTT. Its protein is CANVPDRGLHEAFF. The chain has TRBV6-5 and TRBJ1-1; 11 bases match TRBD1. The CDR3 contains 14 residues. V shed 10 bases and J 7 bases; nucleotides not matched to a gene: 11. Germline loops: CDR1 MNHEY, CDR2 SVGAGI.

The CDR3 DNA follows: TGTGCCACCAGCAGAGATACGGGAGTCTGGGACCCCAATGAGCAGTTCTTC. Amino acid sequence: CATSRDTGVWDPNEQFF. This sequence joins TRBV15 and TRBJ2-1, with D possibly TRBD2 on 6 matching bases. V was pared by 0 bases and J by 6 bases, with 18 bases between. The CDR3 length is 17 residues. The germline CDR1 and CDR2 sequences are LNHNV and YYDKDF (reference sequence). The variable domain in full, with the rest retrieved from reference TRBV15 and TRBJ2-1, is DAMVIQNPRYQVTQFGKPVTLSCSQTLNHNVMYWYQQKSSQAPKLLFHYYDKDFNNEADTPDNFQSRRPNTSFCFLDIRSPGLGDTAMYLCATSRDTGVWDPNEQFFGPGTRLTVL.

V gene TRBV15 combines with J gene TRBJ2-3; tentatively, D is TRBD2 (5 bases). From germline, CDR1 is LNHNV and CDR2 YYDKDF (reference sequence). The CDR3 length is 16 residues. Trimming pared 1 base from V and 2 bases from J, leaving 13 bases between. The CDR3 loop is CATSRGVGRTTDTQYF. The CDR3 region has the DNA TGTGCCACCAGCAGAGGTGTTGGGAGAACCACAGATACGCAGTATTTT.

The gene calls are TRBV19 and TRBJ1-1; perhaps TRBD1 as D (5 bases). CDR3 size: 12 residues. V was trimmed by 6 bases and J by 4 bases, leaving 9 bases between them. The germline V gene encodes CDR1 LNHDA and CDR2 SQIVND (reference sequence). The CDR3 DNA sequence: TGTGCCAGTAGCCCCCAGGGCACTGAAGCTTTCTTT. It is translated as CASSPQGTEAFF. Full variable domain (outside the CDR3, taken from reference TRBV19 and TRBJ1-1): DGGITQSPKYLFRKEGQNVTLSCEQNLNHDAMYWYRQDPGQGLRLIYYSQIVNDFQKGDIAEGYSVSREKKESFPLTVTSAQKNPTAFYLCASSPQGTEAFFGQGTRLTVV.

The V call is TRBV2, the J call TRBJ1-2, with 7 nucleotides matching TRBD1. From germline, CDR1 is SNHLY and CDR2 FYNNEI. The CDR3 is 14 residues long. V dropped 6 bases and J dropped 4; count of bases not matched to a gene: 8. CDR3 coding DNA: TGTGCCAGCAGCGAGACAGGGTTAACCTATGGCTACACCTTC. It yields the protein CASSETGLTYGYTF. Using reference TRBV2 and TRBJ1-2 for the parts outside the CDR3, the full variable domain is EPEVTQTPSHQVTQMGQEVILRCVPISNHLYFYWYRQILGQKVEFLVSFYNNEISEKSEIFDDQFSVERPDGSNFTLKIRSTKLEDSAMYFCASSETGLTYGYTFGSGTRLTVV.

The chain links TRBV6-6 to TRBJ1-2; TRBD1 agrees at 7 bases. The CDR3 has 15 residues. The V and J ends lost 5 bases and 8 bases, in that order; junction bases with no gene match: 14. Per germline, CDR1 MNHNY and CDR2 SVGAGI (reference sequence). CDR3 residues: CASSTTGTADPGYTF. The CDR3 bases are TGTGCCAGCAGTACTACCGGGACAGCGGACCCAGGCTACACCTTC.

The rearrangement links TRBV28 to TRBJ2-7; 9 nucleotides align to TRBD1. The CDR3 totals 19 residues. Germline V gene sequence: CDR1 MDHEN, CDR2 SYDVKM. Trimming at V came to 2 bases and at J to 3 bases, leaving 17 bases not matched to a gene. The CDR3 spells CASSLVLWGVDRGRYEQYF. The CDR3 DNA is TGTGCCAGCAGTTTAGTTTTGTGGGGGGTGGACAGGGGCCGCTACGAGCAGTACTTC.

Comments on this clone: Other DNA sequences in this sample translate to the same CDR3. CDR3 residues: CASSLIAGSYNEQFF. In DNA form, the CDR3 reads TGCGCCAGCAGCTTGATAGCGGGCTCCTACAATGAGCAGTTCTTC. The rearrangement uses TRBV5-1 and TRBJ2-1; TRBD2 matches 7 bases. The germline V gene has CDR1 SGHRS and CDR2 YFSETQ. This CDR3 is 15 amino acids long. Losses at the gene ends were 1 base for V and 0 bases for J; bases not matched to a gene: 1. The variable domain in full, with the rest retrieved from reference TRBV5-1 and TRBJ2-1, is KAGVTQTPRYLIKTRGQQVTLSCSPISGHRSVSWYQQTPGQGLQFLFEYFSETQRNKGNFPGRFSGRQFSNSRSEMNVSTLELGDSALYLCASSLIAGSYNEQFFGPGTRLTVL.

The J gene is TRBJ2-7, the V gene TRBV24-1, with a possible D match to TRBD2 (8 bases). CDR3 length: 19 amino acids. Trimming left V 3 bases short and J 5 bases short, with 28 bases between. The germline gives CDR1 KGHDR, CDR2 SFDVKD. Here the CDR3 DNA reads TGTGCCACCAGTGATGCGAAGGGGGCCTCGTTAGCGGGGAAAGACGAGCAGTACTTC. This gives the protein CATSDAKGASLAGKDEQYF.

V and J are TRBV2 and TRBJ1-2; D unresolved. The CDR3 runs 13 residues. V lost 10 bases to trimming and J lost 8 bases, with 20 bases between them. Germline-derived CDR1 and CDR2 are SNHLY and FYNNEI. This CDR3 reads CAINAPGRSGYTF. CDR3 coding DNA: TGTGCCATCAACGCCCCCGGGAGATCGGGCTACACCTTC. The entire variable domain, with the rest obtained from reference TRBV2 and TRBJ1-2, is as follows: EPEVTQTPSHQVTQMGQEVILRCVPISNHLYFYWYRQILGQKVEFLVSFYNNEISEKSEIFDDQFSVERPDGSNFTLKIRSTKLEDSAMYFCAINAPGRSGYTFGSGTRLTVV.

The chain uses TRBV27 and TRBJ2-7, with TRBD2 matching 8 bases. Unmatched junction bases numbered 4, after V lost 3 bases and J lost 0 bases. Germline V lookup: CDR1 MNHEY, CDR2 SMNVEV (reference sequence). CDR3 size: 15 residues. The CDR3 nucleotides read TGTGCCAGCAGTTTTTACGGGGGGGGCTCCTACGAGCAGTACTTC. The encoded protein is CASSFYGGGSYEQYF.

The V call is TRBV24-1, the J call TRBJ2-1, with D hard to call. The V gene's germline CDR1 is KGHDR and CDR2 SFDVKD. Trimming took 2 bases from V and 2 from J, leaving 12 bases between them. CDR3 length: 16 residues. CDR3 sequence (DNA): TGTGCCACCAGTGATTCCTTCGGCGGAACCTACAATGAGCAGTTCTTC. This translates into CATSDSFGGTYNEQFF.

The rearrangement joins TRBV5-1 to TRBJ2-5; 8 nucleotides line up with TRBD2. The V gene's germline CDR1 is SGHRS and CDR2 YFSETQ. This CDR3 is 16 amino acids long. The V and J ends lost 0 bases and 5 bases, in that order; junction bases with no gene match: 9. The CDR3 region is CASSLERGSGMETQYF. As DNA, the CDR3 is TGCGCCAGCAGCTTGGAACGGGGTAGCGGGATGGAGACCCAGTACTTC.

The V and J genes are TRBV7-9 and TRBJ1-2, with 7 bases fitting TRBD1. Losses at the gene ends were 0 bases for V and 2 bases for J; bases not matched to a gene: 0. The CDR3 is 14 amino acids. Germline CDR1 SEHNR, CDR2 FQNEAQ (reference sequence). The CDR3 loop reads CASSLADRNYGYTF. The CDR3 coding sequence is TGTGCCAGCAGCTTAGCGGACAGGAACTATGGCTACACCTTC.

CDR3 in amino acids: CAWSLAGLGSPLHF. In DNA, the CDR3 is TGTGCCTGGAGTCTGGCGGGGCTAGGTTCACCCCTCCACTTT. This chain joins TRBV30 and TRBJ1-6; a weak D match, TRBD1 (5 bases). Deletions cut 2 bases from V and 9 bases from J, with 14 bases between. The CDR3 is 14 amino acids. The germline V gene has CDR1 GTSNPN and CDR2 SVGIG (reference sequence).

V and J are TRBV27 and TRBJ1-2, with D possibly matching TRBD1 (5 bases). Trimming cost V 2 bases and J 8 bases, with 9 bases left between them. CDR1 is MNHEY, CDR2 SMNVEV, per germline (reference sequence). The CDR3 sequence is 12 residues long. This CDR3 reads CASSLQGRGYTF. In nucleotides, the CDR3 is TGTGCCAGCAGTTTACAGGGCAGGGGCTACACCTTC.

This sequence joins TRBV19 and TRBJ2-3; D is perhaps TRBD2 (6 bases). Trimming removed 9 bases from V and 0 bases from J, with 13 bases in between. The CDR3 is 14 residues long. Per the germline V gene, CDR1 is LNHDA and CDR2 is SQIVND (reference sequence). The CDR3 DNA sequence: TGTGCCAGCAGAGACGGGGGAAGCACAGATACGCAGTATTTT. It encodes CASRDGGSTDTQYF.

The chain joins TRBV10-3 to TRBJ1-6; maybe TRBD1 (5 bases). V shed 4 bases and J shed 1 base, with 14 bases lying between them. Looked up from germline, CDR1 is ENHRY and CDR2 is SYGVKD. This CDR3 is built from 17 residues. CDR3 protein: CAISGTPGGSYNSPLHF. The CDR3 coding sequence is TGTGCCATCAGTGGGACACCTGGGGGGTCCTATAATTCACCCCTCCACTTT.

The chain couples TRBV4-1 to TRBJ2-7; perhaps TRBD2 as D (5 bases). CDR3 length: 15 amino acids. Germline V gene lookup returns CDR1 MGHRA and CDR2 YSYEKL. Trimming shortened V by 5 bases and J by 0 bases, and 14 bases separated the two germline ends. The CDR3 protein is CASSYIPGNSYEQYF. In nucleotides, the CDR3 is TGCGCCAGCAGCTACATTCCCGGGAACTCCTACGAGCAGTACTTC.

This chain joins TRBV27 and TRBJ2-7; D remains unclear. Germline V gene sequence: CDR1 MNHEY, CDR2 SMNVEV (reference sequence). The ends were cut back, 6 bases at V and 2 bases at J, with 11 bases in the middle. This CDR3 has 13 residues. The CDR3 is CASRGIAPYEQYF. The CDR3 nucleotides read TGTGCCAGCAGAGGCATAGCTCCCTACGAGCAGTACTTC.

V and J are TRBV7-3 and TRBJ2-7; 7 positions match TRBD1. Trimming took 5 bases from V and 5 from J; bases not matched to a gene: 6. The CDR3 is made up of 13 amino acids. In germline, CDR1 is SGHTA, CDR2 FQGTGA. The CDR3 reads CASSTDRDHEQYF. The CDR3 DNA reads TGTGCCAGCAGCACCGACAGGGACCACGAGCAGTACTTC.

This chain links TRBV7-9 with TRBJ1-5; 10 positions agree with TRBD1. The CDR3 runs to 17 residues. In germline, CDR1 is SEHNR, CDR2 FQNEAQ (reference sequence). The V gene end was trimmed by 0 bases and the J gene end by 7 bases; junction bases not matched to a gene: 9. The CDR3 is CASSLAWGQGNEQPQHF. CDR3 sequence (DNA): TGTGCCAGCAGCTTAGCCTGGGGACAGGGGAACGAACAGCCCCAGCATTTT.

This chain connects TRBV10-1 to TRBJ1-1; possible D gene TRBD1, 5 bases. Germline values: CDR1 WNHNN, CDR2 SYGVQD (reference sequence). The CDR3 sequence is 14 residues long. V was shortened by 3 bases and J by 4 bases, with 12 bases between the two germline ends. The CDR3 DNA follows: TGCGCCAGCAGTGAAGTGGCGGGGGGCACTGAAGCTTTCTTT. Translation: CASSEVAGGTEAFF.